This TCR beta chain was sequenced during a study of T cells after somatic rescue of genetic block. Trimming left V 8 bases short and J 1 base short, with 12 bases between. The germline V gene has CDR1 MNHEY and CDR2 SVGAGI. The CDR3 is 14 residues long. This table comes from immunoSEQ multiplex PCR, and its TCRdb copy is limited to in-frame clones, with some not included. The table shows 68,000 or so clones, with roughly 90% occurring only once. The genes are TRBV6-5 and TRBJ1-5, with D possibly matching TRBD1 (6 bases). Sequencing was done on a sample of peripheral blood mononuclear cells (PBMCs). The origin of this receptor is a man aged 35-49 years. The CDR3 nucleotides are TGTGCCAGCGCCGGGGGGCCAAGCAATCAGCCCCAGCATTTT. Its protein is CASAGGPSNQPQHF.